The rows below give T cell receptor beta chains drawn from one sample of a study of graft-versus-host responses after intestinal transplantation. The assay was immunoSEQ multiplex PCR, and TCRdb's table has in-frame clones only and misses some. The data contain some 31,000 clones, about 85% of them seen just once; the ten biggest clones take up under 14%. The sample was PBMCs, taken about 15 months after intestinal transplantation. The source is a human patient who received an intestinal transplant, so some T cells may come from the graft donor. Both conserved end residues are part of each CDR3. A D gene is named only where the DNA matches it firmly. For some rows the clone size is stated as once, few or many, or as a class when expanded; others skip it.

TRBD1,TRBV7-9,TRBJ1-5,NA,TGTGCCAGCAGCCCGGACAGGGCGGGCAATCAGCCCCAGCATTTT,CASSPDRAGNQPQHF
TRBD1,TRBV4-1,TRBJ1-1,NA,TGCGCCAGCAGCCATCCCGACAGGGACCCTGAAGCTTTCTTT,CASSHPDRDPEAFF
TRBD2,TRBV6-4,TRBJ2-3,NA,TGTGCCAGCAGTGAAGAGGGGTGGCTGGCTAGCGGGAGAGTTGATACGCAGTATTTT,CASSEEGWLASGRVDTQYF
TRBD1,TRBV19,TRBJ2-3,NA,TGTGCCAGTAGTATAGTGACAGGGGGCGGCACAGATACGCAGTATTTT,CASSIVTGGGTDTQYF
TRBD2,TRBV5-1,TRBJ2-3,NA,TGCGCCAGCAGCTCCGGGACTAGCGGGAGAGGAACAGATACGCAGTATTTT,CASSSGTSGRGTDTQYF
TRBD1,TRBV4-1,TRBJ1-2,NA,TGCGCCAGCAGCCAAGGCGGGACAGCCTATGGCTACACCTTC,CASSQGGTAYGYTF
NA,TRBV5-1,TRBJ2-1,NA,TGCGCCAGCAGCTTCGAACAGGGAGACAATGAGCAGTTCTTC,CASSFEQGDNEQFF
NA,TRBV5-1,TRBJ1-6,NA,TGTGCCAGCAGCTACTGGACAGTGGACTCCTATAATTCACCCCTCCACTTT,CASSYWTVDSYNSPLHF
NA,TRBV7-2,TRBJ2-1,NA,TGTGCCAGCAGCCCAACTCCGTCGGGTGAGCAGTTCTTC,CASSPTPSGEQFF
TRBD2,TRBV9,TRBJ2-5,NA,TGTGCCAGCAGCGTAGATAGCGGGGGGCCAGAGACCCAGTACTTC,CASSVDSGGPETQYF
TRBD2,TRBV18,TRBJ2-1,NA,TGTGCCAGCTCACCCACGGGGGGCAATGAGCAGTTCTTC,CASSPTGGNEQFF
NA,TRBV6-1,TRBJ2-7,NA,TGTGCCAGCAGTCCCGACAGGTACGAGCAGTACTTC,CASSPDRYEQYF
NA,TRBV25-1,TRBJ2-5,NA,TGTGCCAGCAGTGGGGGAGGGGGGACCCAGTACTTC,CASSGGGGTQYF
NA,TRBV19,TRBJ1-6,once,TGTGCCAGTAGTATCCCCGGGCCCGGGGATTCACCCCTCCACTTT,CASSIPGPGDSPLHF
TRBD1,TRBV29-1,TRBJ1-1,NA,TGCAGCGTTCGAACAGGGGACACTGAAGCTTTCTTT,CSVRTGDTEAFF
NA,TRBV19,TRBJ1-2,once,TGTGCCAGTAGTGCCGGGTTGGCTAACTATGGCTACACCTTC,CASSAGLANYGYTF
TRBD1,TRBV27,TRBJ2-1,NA,TGTGCCAGCAGTTTACACAGGGGCCTCTACAATGAGCAGTTCTTC,CASSLHRGLYNEQFF
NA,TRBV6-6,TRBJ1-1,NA,TGTGCCAGCAGTTACTCGATGACCACTGAAGCTTTCTTT,CASSYSMTTEAFF
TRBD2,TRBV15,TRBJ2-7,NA,TGTGCCACCAGCAGAGTTCCTAGCGGGAGCCCCTACGAGCAGTACTTC,CATSRVPSGSPYEQYF
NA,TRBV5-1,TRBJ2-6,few,TGCGCCAGCAGCTTGGCACAGCCATACTCTGGGGCCAACGTCCTGACTTTC,CASSLAQPYSGANVLTF
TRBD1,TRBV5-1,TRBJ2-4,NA,TGCGCCAGCAGCTTGGCCGGGACAGCCCAAAACATTCAGTACTTC,CASSLAGTAQNIQYF
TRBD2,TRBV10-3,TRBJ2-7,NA,TGTGCCAGCACCCCCCGGGCGGGAGTAAACTACGAGCAGTACTTC,CASTPRAGVNYEQYF
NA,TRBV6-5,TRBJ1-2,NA,TGTGCCAGCAGGAACAGGGCTAACTATGGCTACACCTTC,CASRNRANYGYTF
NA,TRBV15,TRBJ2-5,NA,TGTGCCACCAGCAGAGATAAGACTACCGGTGGGACCCAGTACTTC,CATSRDKTTGGTQYF
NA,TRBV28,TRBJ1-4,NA,TGTGCCAGCAGTTTATCAGGGGTGACTAATGAAAAACTGTTTTTT,CASSLSGVTNEKLFF
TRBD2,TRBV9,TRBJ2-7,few,TGTGCCAGCAGCGTAGGGGCGGGAGGGCCCTACGAGCAGTACTTC,CASSVGAGGPYEQYF
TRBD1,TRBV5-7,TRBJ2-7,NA,TGTGCCAGCAGCCTACCGGGACAGGGCTACGAGCAGTACTTC,CASSLPGQGYEQYF
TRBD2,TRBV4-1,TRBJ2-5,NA,TGCGCCAGCAGCCACGGAGTTAGCGGGAGTGAGACCCAGTACTTC,CASSHGVSGSETQYF
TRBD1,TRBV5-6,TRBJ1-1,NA,TGTGCCAGCAGCCTGGCGGGTGGACAGGGGGAAACTGAAGCTTTCTTT,CASSLAGGQGETEAFF
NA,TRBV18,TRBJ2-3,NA,TGTGCCAGCTCGCGACAGATAGCTAGCACAGATACGCAGTATTTT,CASSRQIASTDTQYF
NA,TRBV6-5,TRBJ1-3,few,TGTGCCAGCAGTTATAGGCACTCTGGAAACACCATATATTTT,CASSYRHSGNTIYF
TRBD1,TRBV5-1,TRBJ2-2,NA,TGCGCCAGCAGCTTGGAAGGACAGGGGGCTGTCACCGGGGAGCTGTTTTTT,CASSLEGQGAVTGELFF
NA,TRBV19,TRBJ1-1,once,TGTGCCAGTAGTATAGATCTGGGGGGAAGTACTGAAGCTTTCTTT,CASSIDLGGSTEAFF
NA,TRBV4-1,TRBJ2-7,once,TGCGCCAGCAGCCAAGTTGGGGCCTACGAGCAGTACTTC,CASSQVGAYEQYF
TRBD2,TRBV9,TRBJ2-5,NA,TGTGCCAGCAGCGTAGGGACTAGCGGGAGTAGCCAAGAGACCCAGTACTTC,CASSVGTSGSSQETQYF
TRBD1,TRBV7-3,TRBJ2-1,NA,TGTGCCAGCAGCTTAGGGACAGGACTTTACAATGAGCAGTTCTTC,CASSLGTGLYNEQFF
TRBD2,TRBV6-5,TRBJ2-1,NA,TGTGCCAGCAGTTACTCCGGGACTAGGGGTGAGCAGTTCTTC,CASSYSGTRGEQFF
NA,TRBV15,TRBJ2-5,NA,TGTGCCACCAGCAGAGATCGGGGTCAAGGGACCCAGTACTTC,CATSRDRGQGTQYF
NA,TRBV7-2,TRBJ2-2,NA,TGTGCCAGCAGCTTTCCACGCCGGGAGCTGTTTTTT,CASSFPRRELFF
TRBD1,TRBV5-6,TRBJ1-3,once,TGTGCCAGCAGCTTGGTGGGAGGGACAGGCACGATCGGAAACACCATATATTTT,CASSLVGGTGTIGNTIYF
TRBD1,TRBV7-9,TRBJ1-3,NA,TGTGCCAGCAGCTTAGGAACTTTACAGGGGGCTATATCTGGAAACACCATATATTTT,CASSLGTLQGAISGNTIYF
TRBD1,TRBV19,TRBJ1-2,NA,TGTGCCAGTAGGGGACAGGGGAGCGAAGGCTACACCTTC,CASRGQGSEGYTF